One sample yielded the 28 T cell receptor beta chains listed below, sequenced in a study of blood T cell repertoires in COVID-19. TCRdb's table, derived via immunoSEQ multiplex PCR, lists solely in-frame clones and lacks some. This sample yields roughly 200,000 clones, of which 80% to 90% are seen a single time; roughly 11% belongs to the top ten. Sequencing input: peripheral blood. The receptors were sampled from a human donor with active or convalescent COVID-19. The donor label of this sample is uncertain.

This clone was counted once. V and J are TRBV6-2 or TRBV6-3 and TRBJ2-3, with D possibly being TRBD1 (5 bases). V dropped 2 bases and J dropped 0 bases, with 15 bases sitting between them. Per the germline V gene, CDR1 is MNHEY and CDR2 is SVGEGT. The CDR3 consists of 17 residues. The CDR3 nucleotides are TGTGCCAGCAGTTACACAATTCGACAGACTAGCACAGATACGCAGTATTTT. It is translated as CASSYTIRQTSTDTQYF.

The chain links TRBV15 to TRBJ2-3; 8 positions match TRBD2. The germline CDR1 and CDR2 sequences are LNHNV and YYDKDF (reference sequence). The CDR3 sequence is 17 residues long. V was pared by 5 bases and J by 0 bases, with 10 bases of the junction left unmatched. The CDR3 sequence: CATSPLGGASSTDTQYF. The CDR3 coding sequence is TGTGCCACCAGCCCCCTCGGGGGGGCTTCGAGCACAGATACGCAGTATTTT.

The chain recombines TRBV25-1 with TRBJ1-3, with a tentative D call TRBD1 (6 bases). V dropped 8 bases and J dropped 1 base, with 9 bases sitting between them. Looked up from germline, CDR1 is MGHDK and CDR2 is SYGVNS. This CDR3 is 13 amino acids long. CDR3 loop: CASVTGSGNTIYF. The CDR3 region has the DNA TGTGCCAGCGTTACAGGGTCTGGAAACACCATATATTTT. The variable domain in full, completed from reference TRBV25-1 and TRBJ1-3, reads EADIYQTPRYLVIGTGKKITLECSQTMGHDKMYWYQQDPGMELHLIHYSYGVNSTEKGDLSSESTVSRIRTEHFPLTLESARPSHTSQYLCASVTGSGNTIYFGEGSWLTVV.

The chain joins TRBV7-9 to TRBJ2-5; a weak D match, TRBD2 (5 bases). CDR1 and CDR2 (germline): SEHNR, FQNEAQ (reference sequence). The CDR3 sequence is 15 residues long. V was shortened by 5 bases and J by 9 bases, with 22 bases between the two germline ends. CDR3 sequence: CASSLSLGPGVAQYF. The DNA for the CDR3 is TGTGCCAGCAGCCTCTCTTTGGGCCCCGGGGTGGCCCAGTACTTC.

The chain employs TRBV9 and TRBJ2-2; D might be TRBD1 (6 bases). The CDR3 totals 15 residues. With 4 bases removed from V and 6 bases from J, the gap between germline ends came to 16 bases. The germline gives CDR1 SGDLS, CDR2 YYNGEE. Here the CDR3 reads CASSSFRGGSGELFF. CDR3 DNA sequence: TGTGCCAGCAGCTCGTTCAGGGGTGGGTCCGGGGAGCTGTTTTTT. Filled out from reference TRBV9 and TRBJ2-2, the complete variable domain reads DSGVTQTPKHLITATGQRVTLRCSPRSGDLSVYWYQQSLDQGLQFLIQYYNGEERAKGNILERFSAQQFPDLHSELNLSSLELGDSALYFCASSSFRGGSGELFFGEGSRLTVL.

The V gene is TRBV6-5, the J gene TRBJ2-1; TRBD2 matches at 14 bases. The trim removed 4 bases at V and 7 bases at J, leaving 6 bases unmatched. The CDR3 extends over 16 amino acids. Germline CDR1 is MNHEY and CDR2 is SVGAGI. CDR3 DNA sequence: TGTGCCAGCAGTTCGGGGACTAGCGGGGGCCCAAATGAGCAGTTCTTC. This translates into CASSSGTSGGPNEQFF.

V and J are TRBV9 and TRBJ2-6, with TRBD1 matching over 7 bases. Per the germline V gene, CDR1 is SGDLS and CDR2 is YYNGEE. The CDR3 is made up of 17 amino acids. With 4 bases clipped from V and 0 bases from J, the junction kept 7 bases outside the gene matches. CDR3 sequence reads: CASSPRDSISGANVLTF. In DNA form, the CDR3 reads TGTGCCAGCAGCCCCCGGGACAGTATCTCTGGGGCCAACGTCCTGACTTTC.

CDR3 region: CASSSGQGGLEGYTF. The CDR3 coding sequence is TGTGCCAGCAGTTCAGGACAGGGAGGACTTGAGGGCTACACCTTC. The chain uses TRBV28 and TRBJ1-2; 8 nucleotides match TRBD1. The germline CDR1 and CDR2 sequences are MDHEN and SYDVKM. With 4 bases clipped from V and 8 bases from J, the junction kept 12 bases outside the gene matches. The CDR3 loop spans 15 amino acids.

A single count supports this clone. J is TRBJ2-1 and V is TRBV6-5; TRBD2 is a possible D gene (6 bases). V dropped 7 bases and J dropped 0 bases, with 13 bases sitting between them. In germline, CDR1 is MNHEY, CDR2 SVGAGI. The CDR3 consists of 15 residues. The CDR3 nucleotides are TGTGCCAGCACCTTAGACGGGAGCTCCTACAATGAGCAGTTCTTC. Translated, it gives CASTLDGSSYNEQFF.

The rearrangement joins TRBV5-1 to TRBJ1-4, with TRBD1 matching over 10 bases. CDR1 and CDR2 (germline): SGHRS, YFSETQ. The ends lost 4 bases at V and 5 bases at J; junction bases unmatched: 8. This CDR3 is 16 amino acids long. This chain's CDR3 is CASSGGTGEMNEKLFF. The CDR3 DNA follows: TGCGCCAGCAGCGGCGGGACAGGGGAGATGAATGAAAAACTGTTTTTT.

The V and J genes are TRBV7-9 and TRBJ1-1; possibly TRBD1 for D (5 bases). The CDR3 length is 14 residues. CDR1 is SEHNR and CDR2 is FQNEAQ in the germline V gene (reference sequence). Trimming stripped 3 bases from V and 5 bases from J, with 13 bases between. Here the CDR3 reads CASSFSQRGTEAFF. CDR3 in DNA: TGTGCCAGCAGCTTCTCCCAAAGGGGAACTGAAGCTTTCTTT. The full variable domain, in which reference TRBV7-9 and TRBJ1-1 provide the parts outside the CDR3, is DTGVSQNPRHKITKRGQNVTFRCDPISEHNRLYWYRQTLGQGPEFLTYFQNEAQLEKSRLLSDRFSAERPKGSFSTLEIQRTEQGDSAMYLCASSFSQRGTEAFFGQGTRLTVV.

This chain links TRBV12-3 or TRBV12-4 with TRBJ1-2, with D perhaps matching TRBD1 (5 bases). The CDR3 contains 13 residues. V was shortened by 4 bases and J by 4 bases, with 10 bases between the two germline ends. The CDR3 sequence is CASSWDTGYGYTF. The CDR3 DNA is TGTGCCAGCAGTTGGGATACAGGCTATGGCTACACCTTC.

V usage is TRBV19 and J usage is TRBJ2-5; the D is unclear. Germline lookup yields CDR1 LNHDA and CDR2 SQIVND (reference sequence). Trimming removed 11 bases at V and 0 bases at J, with 10 bases between. The CDR3 has 12 residues. CDR3 coding DNA: TGTGCCGGCCCCCCCAACCAAGAGACCCAGTACTTC. Its protein product is CAGPPNQETQYF.

J is TRBJ1-5 and V is TRBV9; D possibly corresponds to TRBD1 (5 bases). Looked up from germline, CDR1 is SGDLS and CDR2 is YYNGEE. The ends were cut back, 1 base at V and 5 bases at J, with 7 bases in the middle. The CDR3 contains 13 residues. CDR3 sequence (DNA): TGTGCCAGCAGCGTATCGGGGGATCAGCCCCAGCATTTT. It yields the protein CASSVSGDQPQHF.

The rearrangement links TRBV2 to TRBJ2-4; possibly TRBD1 for D (7 bases). With 7 bases removed from V and 0 bases from J, the gap between germline ends came to 13 bases. The CDR3 runs to 15 residues. Germline V gives CDR1 SNHLY, CDR2 FYNNEI. In DNA form, the CDR3 reads TGTGCCAGCACCTCAGGGGGGATAGCCAAAAACATTCAGTACTTC. This gives the protein CASTSGGIAKNIQYF.

This chain links TRBV28 with TRBJ2-4; the match to TRBD1 covers 8 bases. Germline V CDR1 and CDR2: MDHEN, SYDVKM. There are 18 residues in the CDR3. With V trimmed by 6 bases and J by 0 bases, 13 bases remained unmatched. This chain's CDR3 is CASRPTGGSTIAKNIQYF. CDR3 sequence (DNA): TGTGCCAGCAGACCAACAGGGGGGTCAACGATAGCCAAAAACATTCAGTACTTC.

This sequence joins TRBV5-1 and TRBJ1-4; tentative D call: TRBD1 (5 bases). CDR3 length equals 13 residues. Germline CDR1 reads SGHRS; CDR2 reads YFSETQ. Between the trimmed V and J ends, which lost 1 base and 7 bases, there was a span of 8 bases. In DNA form, the CDR3 reads TGCGCCAGCAGCTTGCAGGGAGGTGAAAAACTGTTTTTT. Translated: CASSLQGGEKLFF.

V usage is TRBV3-1 (or the pseudogene TRBV3-2) and J usage is TRBJ2-5, with D maybe TRBD2 (5 bases). The CDR3 extends over 14 amino acids. With 0 bases removed from V and 5 bases from J, the gap between germline ends came to 10 bases. CDR1 and CDR2 from the germline V gene are LGHDT and YNNKEL (reference sequence). The CDR3 nucleotides read TGTGCCAGCAGCCAAGACGGAGGTCGGGAGACCCAGTACTTC. It encodes CASSQDGGRETQYF.

The gene calls are TRBV27 and TRBJ1-6, with a tentative D call TRBD1 (5 bases). The CDR3 length is 14 residues. Trimming removed 1 base at V and 7 bases at J, with 8 bases between. Germline V gene sequence: CDR1 MNHEY, CDR2 SMNVEV (reference sequence). CDR3 bases: TGTGCCAGCAGTTTATTTAGACAGAATTCACCCCTCCACTTT. Its translation is CASSLFRQNSPLHF.

This CDR3 reads CASSPPGPHRGDTQYF. CDR3 in DNA: TGTGCCAGCTCACCACCCGGACCTCATAGGGGAGATACGCAGTATTTT. The chain couples TRBV18 to TRBJ2-3; D might be TRBD1 (5 bases). Germline assignment: CDR1 KGHSH and CDR2 LQKENI. The CDR3 is 16 residues long. The V end was cut by 0 bases, the J end by 5 bases, with 15 bases between.

The chain employs TRBV27 and TRBJ1-2, with 8 bases matching TRBD1. This CDR3 comprises 13 residues. Germline-derived CDR1 and CDR2 are MNHEY and SMNVEV (reference sequence). V was clipped by 7 bases and J by 4 bases; unmatched bases: 5. CDR3 bases: TGTGCCAGCACCCGGGACAGGAGCTATGGCTACACCTTC. Protein: CASTRDRSYGYTF.

The CDR3 reads CASSPDLSGYYEQYF. The DNA of the CDR3 is TGTGCCAGCAGCCCCGACCTGAGCGGGTACTACGAGCAGTACTTC. The V call is TRBV5-4, the J call TRBJ2-7, with TRBD2 as a possible D gene (6 bases). The CDR3 is made up of 15 amino acids. Trimming cost V 4 bases and J 3 bases, with 17 bases left between them. Germline V lookup: CDR1 SGHNT, CDR2 YYREEE (reference sequence).

The rearrangement joins TRBV5-4 to TRBJ1-3, with TRBD1 matching 7 bases. Germline CDR1 is SGHNT and CDR2 is YYREEE (reference sequence). V lost 4 bases and J lost 9; bases outside the gene matches: 16. The CDR3 contains 16 residues. DNA for the CDR3: TGTGCCAGCAGCACTTACAAACAGGGGACTAGAAGCACCATATATTTT. The encoded protein is CASSTYKQGTRSTIYF.

The chain recombines TRBV3-1 (or the pseudogene TRBV3-2) with TRBJ1-2; D unresolved. Germline V lookup: CDR1 LGHDT, CDR2 YNNKEL (reference sequence). With 4 bases removed from V and 6 bases from J, the gap between germline ends came to 9 bases. This CDR3 comprises 12 residues. The CDR3 loop reads CASSPGMDGYTF. In DNA, the CDR3 is TGTGCCAGCAGCCCGGGAATGGATGGCTACACCTTC.

The CDR3 region has the DNA TGTGCCAGCTCACCTGAGACTAGCGGAAGACGCCCCTACAATGAGCAGTTCTTC. Its protein product is CASSPETSGRRPYNEQFF. V and J are TRBV18 and TRBJ2-1; 9 bases align to TRBD2. The junction had 11 bases not matched to a gene; V was cut back by 3 bases and J by 2 bases. The CDR3 is made up of 18 amino acids. Germline V lookup: CDR1 KGHSH, CDR2 LQKENI.

The rearrangement uses TRBV5-1 and TRBJ1-2; D is undetermined. The CDR3 spans 13 residues. V was pared by 4 bases and J by 3 bases, with 10 bases between. The germline V gene has CDR1 SGHRS and CDR2 YFSETQ. The CDR3 region is CASSVGEDYGYTF. The CDR3 DNA follows: TGCGCCAGCAGCGTGGGAGAGGACTATGGCTACACCTTC.

The genes are TRBV5-4 and TRBJ2-5, with 14 bases lining up with TRBD2. CDR1 is SGHNT, CDR2 YYREEE, per germline (reference sequence). CDR3 size: 18 residues. Trimming at V came to 4 bases and at J to 2 bases, leaving 10 bases not matched to a gene. The chain's CDR3 is CASSLGGLAGGGQETQYF. DNA for the CDR3: TGTGCCAGCAGCCTTGGTGGACTAGCGGGAGGAGGGCAAGAGACCCAGTACTTC. The entire variable domain, with the rest obtained from reference TRBV5-4 and TRBJ2-5, is as follows: ETGVTQSPTHLIKTRGQQVTLRCSSQSGHNTVSWYQQALGQGPQFIFQYYREEENGRGNFPPRFSGLQFPNYSSELNVNALELDDSALYLCASSLGGLAGGGQETQYFGPGTRLLVL.

The V and J genes are TRBV9 and TRBJ2-2; D might be TRBD1 (6 bases). The CDR3 sequence is 16 residues long. Trimming removed 4 bases at V and 0 bases at J, with 13 bases between. Germline CDR1 reads SGDLS; CDR2 reads YYNGEE. CDR3 sequence: CASSIQGHSNTGELFF. DNA for the CDR3: TGTGCCAGCAGCATACAGGGACACTCGAACACCGGGGAGCTGTTTTTT.